This TCR beta chain was identified in a study of regulatory T cells in long-lasting Graves disease (dated by TCRdb to the early 2020s). The study in broad terms: Patients with newly diagnosed Graves' disease had been on antithyroid drugs for under 3 months. Persistent Graves' disease patients were compared with newly diagnosed Graves' disease patients by peripheral blood TCR sequencing and RNA sequencing. A total of some 35 samples underwent TCR sequencing, from roughly 13 patients with persistent Graves' disease and approximately 20 patients with newly diagnosed Graves' disease. The study took place in China and was registered as a clinical trial.

Paper-wide results and their limitations: More public clonotypes were shared among persistent patients (around 2,600) than among newly diagnosed patients (roughly 960). Only the TCR beta chain was sequenced and analyzed. As a limitation, the authors acknowledged that the small sample size may reduce accuracy. Lower TCR Shannon entropy and fewer highly expanded clones were observed in persistent Graves' disease patients than in newly diagnosed patients, which suggested clonal expansion. Only peripheral blood was studied, because thyroid tissue, the primary lesion, was inaccessible.

Libraries came from multiplex PCR. TCRdb lists the instrument as Illumina HiSeq 4000. CDR3 regions were amplified by Arm-PCR with iRepertoire HTBI primers to construct TCR beta libraries. Gel purification was performed on PCR products prior to sequencing. Per the source publication's procedure: Gene usage analysis of CDR3 amino acid clonotypes used the approximately 62 TRBV and some 15 TRBJ segments found across samples. COPE and FqMerger were used to merge filtered high-quality paired reads into contigs. Contigs were aligned with BLAST to IMGT TRBV, TRBD and TRBJ reference genes, and CDR3 was defined per IMGT. Any clonotype with a frequency above 0.1% was counted as a highly expanded clone. Repertoire diversity was measured by Shannon entropy, and V-J evenness by the Gini coefficient. Clonotypes shared by more than one individual were considered public. TCRdb handled the public reads itself, with Q25 trimming in fastp and clone calling in MiXCR, and kept productive beta chains. A single entry per CDR3 protein holds the most common genes and DNA from its merged rows. TCRdb assigned the V and J calls; the authors' analysis was not used. The sample table lists approximately 400,000 distinct CDR3 sequences, roughly 15% of them with a count of one. The ten top clones hold 22% of the sample.

This clonotype showed up just a few times. The specificity of this receptor is unknown. Base qualities are not at hand, and no much larger clone is one base apart. Interpreted using the paper, the time point label stands for: newly diagnosed GD, antithyroid drugs for less than 3 months. RNA was extracted from PBMCs in TRIzol for both TCR sequencing and RNA sequencing. The diagnosis of Graves' disease was made according to American Thyroid Association guidelines. Patients for the study were recruited at an endocrinology department in Xi'an, China. Each patient gave 8.5 to 9.5 milliliters of peripheral blood, collected in an EDTA anticoagulant tube. PBMCs were isolated by Ficoll Paque Plus density gradient separation without further T cell sorting. RNA quality was checked with an Agilent 2100 Bioanalyzer and agarose gel, and concentration with a NanoDrop 2000. The clonotype comes from a female donor with Graves disease. Sequencing used peripheral blood mononuclear cells (PBMCs), obtained at new diagnosis, from a patient treated with antithyroid drugs.

The DNA sequence reads TGCAGTGCTAGAGATTTTCAAATTGAGGGAGGGCGCACCGGGGAGCTGTTTTTT. Its translation reads: CSARDFQIEGGRTGELFF. The chain is assembled from TRBV20-1 and TRBJ2-2; 7 bases in between match TRBD2. After removal of 0 bases from V and 4 bases from J, the junction retains 14 bases not matched to a gene. Including the terminal cysteine and phenylalanine, the CDR3 comprises 18 residues. Only the CDR3 part of the read is kept: 54 bases, read in frame from the first base. CDR1 is given as DFQATT and CDR2 as SNEGSKA, both from the germline V gene (reference sequence).